This TCR beta chain was captured in a study of T cell responses to AZD1222 COVID-19 vaccine. Whole-study findings and limits: The donor group comprised mostly white British people and more females; the analysis possibly underestimated clonal diversity. Sampling captured repertoires only after the peak T cell response. The study identified only six AZD1222 recipients as seropositive at baseline.

Germline V gene data show CDR1 as KGHSH and CDR2 as LQKENI. This CDR3 is 14 amino acids long. Trimming stripped 1 base from V and 5 bases from J, with 8 bases between. In regard to this clone: Its cognate antigen is unknown.

TCRdb keeps only in-frame clones here, not all; method: immunoSEQ multiplex PCR. The data hold under 150,000 clones, with over 85% observed a single time. The sample was peripheral blood, taken on day 0 of AZD1222 vaccination. This chain connects TRBV18 to TRBJ2-2; D unresolved. This TCR derives from an adult in good health. The DNA for the CDR3 is TGTGCCAGCTCACCACAGTCCCAGACCGGGGAGCTGTTTTTT. Translating gives CASSPQSQTGELFF.